The 11 T cell receptor beta chains below all came from one sample that was sequenced in a study of blood T cell repertoires in COVID-19. Using immunoSEQ multiplex PCR, the repertoire was profiled, and TCRdb retains in-frame clones only, with some absent. The sample lists approximately 150,000 clones, 80% to 90% seen once, with roughly 10% in the top ten. Sequenced sample: PBMCs or T cells enriched from blood (not recorded which). The source is a man aged 60 to 75 who had recovered from COVID-19.

This CDR3 reads CASSQEGTADNEQFF. DNA for the CDR3: TGCGCCAGCAGCCAAGAGGGGACAGCAGACAATGAGCAGTTCTTC. The V gene is TRBV4-1, the J gene TRBJ2-1; 7 bases align to TRBD1. The CDR3 consists of 15 residues. The J segment lost 5 bases and the V segment lost 0 bases, leaving 4 bases of the junction unmatched. Germline loops: CDR1 MGHRA, CDR2 YSYEKL.

The V gene is TRBV29-1, the J gene TRBJ2-5; weak D call: TRBD2 (6 bases). The CDR3 contains 13 residues. Germline V gives CDR1 SQVTM, CDR2 ANQGSEA. V lost 3 bases and J 5 bases, leaving 13 bases between the germline ends. As DNA, the CDR3 is TGCAGCGTTGATACGGGTCGGGGGGAGACCCAGTACTTC. Amino acid sequence: CSVDTGRGETQYF.

The gene calls are TRBV28 and TRBJ1-4; TRBD1 might be the D (5 bases). V was pared by 6 bases and J by 8 bases, with 16 bases between. The CDR3 runs 14 residues. The germline V gene has CDR1 MDHEN and CDR2 SYDVKM. The DNA for the CDR3 is TGTGCCAGCAGGAATTGGGGGGGTGACGAAAAACTGTTTTTT. It yields the protein CASRNWGGDEKLFF. Based on the CDR3 plus reference TRBV28 and TRBJ1-4, the full variable domain is DVKVTQSSRYLVKRTGEKVFLECVQDMDHENMFWYRQDPGLGLRLIYFSYDVKMKEKGDIPEGYSVSREKKERFSLILESASTNQTSMYLCASRNWGGDEKLFFGSGTQLSVL.

The V gene is TRBV28, the J gene TRBJ2-1, with 7 nucleotides matching TRBD2. Germline V gives CDR1 MDHEN, CDR2 SYDVKM. The CDR3 totals 14 residues. With V trimmed by 3 bases and J by 7 bases, 6 bases remained unmatched. CDR3 amino acids: CASSFVFGGNEQFF. CDR3 DNA sequence: TGTGCCAGCAGTTTCGTTTTCGGGGGGAATGAGCAGTTCTTC.

This clone came up a few times. The chain has TRBV7-9 and TRBJ1-1; 11 nucleotides match TRBD1. The CDR3 loop spans 14 amino acids. Trimming took 3 bases from V and 7 from J; bases not matched to a gene: 4. Germline V lookup: CDR1 SEHNR, CDR2 FQNEAQ (reference sequence). CDR3 bases: TGTGCCAGCAGCTTCGGGACAGGGGGACTTGAAGCTTTCTTT. This translates into CASSFGTGGLEAFF.

V usage is TRBV3-1 (or the pseudogene TRBV3-2) and J usage is TRBJ2-3; TRBD2 is a possible D gene (5 bases). CDR1 LGHDT and CDR2 YNNKEL come from the germline V gene (reference sequence). With 11 bases removed from V and 2 bases from J, the gap between germline ends came to 14 bases. The CDR3 is made up of 13 amino acids. DNA for the CDR3: TGTGCCGTTTCGGGGTCCCTCACAGATACGCAGTATTTT. It is translated as CAVSGSLTDTQYF.

The chain is built from TRBV11-2 and TRBJ2-2, with 8 bases that match TRBD2. Germline CDR1 and CDR2: SGHAT and FQNNGV. This CDR3 has 15 amino acids. V lost 5 bases, J lost 11 bases, and 13 bases stayed unmatched. CDR3 in amino acids: CASSVPGLGPSELFF. In nucleotides, the CDR3 is TGTGCCAGCAGCGTCCCGGGACTAGGTCCATCAGAGCTGTTTTTT.

The gene calls are TRBV28 and TRBJ1-5, with a weak D call TRBD1 (6 bases). Per the germline V gene, CDR1 is MDHEN and CDR2 is SYDVKM. The CDR3 has 14 amino acids. V was trimmed by 6 bases and J by 7 bases, leaving 16 bases between them. The CDR3 nucleotides are TGTGCCAGCAGCCAGGTCGGGGGGCACCAGCCCCAGCATTTT. Translated: CASSQVGGHQPQHF.

V usage is TRBV30 and J usage is TRBJ2-3; no clear D gene. The CDR3 length is 11 residues. The germline V and J ends were trimmed by 5 bases and 8 bases, with 11 bases remaining between them. CDR1 GTSNPN and CDR2 SVGIG come from the germline V gene (reference sequence). The CDR3, as DNA: TGTGCCTGGGTCCGGGTAGGTACGCAGTATTTT. This translates into CAWVRVGTQYF.

The chain couples TRBV7-3 to TRBJ1-1; maybe TRBD1 (6 bases). Germline values: CDR1 SGHTA, CDR2 FQGTGA. The CDR3 runs to 15 residues. The V gene lost 0 bases and the J gene lost 2 bases, with 10 bases spanning the gap. The CDR3 DNA reads as TGTGCCAGCAGCTTAACAGGGGGTTTCAACACTGAAGCTTTCTTT. This translates into CASSLTGGFNTEAFF.

The chain carries TRBV5-6 and TRBJ2-6; D may be TRBD2 (6 bases). The CDR3 is made up of 18 amino acids. V was shortened by 4 bases and J by 4 bases, with 21 bases between the two germline ends. From germline, CDR1 is SGHDT and CDR2 YYEEEE. CDR3 in DNA: TGTGCCAGCAGCCTGGGCGGGACGGCCAGGTCCGGGGCCAACGTCCTGACTTTC. It specifies CASSLGGTARSGANVLTF.